This T cell receptor (beta chain) was observed in a study of shared clonotypes between healthy human individuals. Findings and limits, study-wide: Enrolling few donors narrowed the genetic and exposure-history diversity that was represented. The authors expected sequencing depth to affect clonotype sharing among donors. In this cohort, only blood was sampled, and tissue repertoires likely differ.

Concerning this clone: The antigen is undetermined.

V lost 4 bases and J 3 bases, leaving 10 bases between the germline ends. Germline V gene data show CDR1 as SEHNR and CDR2 as FQNEAQ (reference sequence). The CDR3 runs 14 residues. Naivety among CD8 cells was defined by CD45RO negativity and positive CCR7 selection, thereby excluding terminally differentiated effector memory CD45RA+ cells. The assay was immunoSEQ multiplex PCR, and TCRdb's table has in-frame clones only and misses some. The sample lists roughly 2.1 million clones, approximately 94% occurring once. This clonotype originated in a man aged 18 to 29 in good health. Some clones in this sample may be carry-over from other donors' samples. The chain uses TRBV7-9 and TRBJ2-1; no clear D. Sequencing input: naive CD8+ T cells from PBMCs. CDR3 in DNA: TGTGCCAGCAGCTCCCCGGGCCACTACAATGAGCAGTTCTTC. This codes for CASSSPGHYNEQFF. Based on the CDR3 plus reference TRBV7-9 and TRBJ2-1, the full variable domain is DTGVSQNPRHKITKRGQNVTFRCDPISEHNRLYWYRQTLGQGPEFLTYFQNEAQLEKSRLLSDRFSAERPKGSFSTLEIQRTEQGDSAMYLCASSSPGHYNEQFFGPGTRLTVL.